The present entry profiles one T cell receptor (beta chain) with its context. Its antigen is currently unknown. This sample was included in a study of cytomegalovirus exposure and HLA in healthy donors. Study-level points and caveats: In an earlier analysis, productive rearrangement rates for most beta V segments clustered near 87% or 30%. Excluded were some V segments that proved indistinguishable, including TRBV6-2 and TRBV6-3.

The CDR3 is made up of 12 amino acids. The junction had 7 bases not matched to a gene; V was cut back by 5 bases and J by 11 bases. Germline CDR1 MDHEN, CDR2 SYDVKM. With 60 Vbeta and 13 Jbeta primers, the PCR was carried out. Method: immunoSEQ multiplex PCR; TCRdb's copy keeps in-frame clones and lacks some. The sample has approximately 240,000 clones, about three quarters seen once; the top ten hold around 2.9%. V gene TRBV28 combines with J gene TRBJ2-7, with TRBD1 matching 9 bases. The sequence derives from a woman aged 55 to 70 in good health and CMV-seropositive. The sample taken for sequencing was PBMCs. Here the CDR3 reads CASSLNRGREYF. The DNA of the CDR3 is TGTGCCAGCAGTCTCAACAGGGGGCGCGAGTACTTC.